These 8 T cell receptor beta chains were all obtained from the same sample, sequenced in a study of T cell repertoires in cytomegalovirus infection. From the reads, TCRdb called clonotypes with MiXCR, one entry per CDR3 protein. The sample has 360,000 or so distinct CDR3 sequences; roughly 34% are singletons. The antigens these receptors bind are not known. The sample here was cultured PBMCs, taken from culture after CMV antigen stimulation. These receptors were collected from a human donor in good health (CMV status not recorded). Some clones in this sample may be carry-over from other donors' samples.

A single count supports this clonotype. The DNA for the CDR3 is TGTGCCAGCAGCTCCGGGGCGCCCAATCAGCCCCAGCATTTT. Translated: CASSSGAPNQPQHF. The V call is TRBV4-2, the J call TRBJ1-5, with D possibly TRBD1 on 5 matching bases. In germline, CDR1 is LGHNA, CDR2 YNFKEQ. Trimming took 5 bases from V and 3 from J, leaving 11 bases between them. This CDR3 region has 14 residues.

This clonotype has more than one count but fewer than ten. The genes are TRBV6-2 or TRBV6-3 and TRBJ1-3; D gene uncertain. Germline V CDR1 and CDR2: MNHEY, SVGEGT. The CDR3 covers 13 residues. V was cut by 5 bases and J by 4 bases, with 9 bases left in between. The CDR3 DNA sequence: TGTGCCAGCAGTACTCCAAGGGGAAACACCATATATTTT. Encoded protein: CASSTPRGNTIYF.

This sequence joins TRBV15 and TRBJ2-3; no clear D. The V gene's germline CDR1 is LNHNV and CDR2 YYDKDF (reference sequence). The CDR3 totals 13 residues. V was pared by 6 bases and J by 6 bases, with 13 bases between. CDR3 sequence reads: CATRAVPGDTQYF. CDR3 bases: TGTGCCACCAGGGCGGTCCCTGGGGATACGCAGTATTTT.

The sample holds a few counts of this clonotype. The chain joins TRBV6-2 or TRBV6-3 to TRBJ2-1, with D possibly matching TRBD2 (5 bases). Deletions cut 4 bases from V and 9 bases from J, with 13 bases between. The CDR3 extends over 13 amino acids. CDR1 is MNHEY, CDR2 SVGEGT, per germline. CDR3 DNA: TGTGCCAGCAGTTCTTATAGCGTGGGTGAGCAGTTCTTC. Amino acid sequence: CASSSYSVGEQFF.

The chain combines TRBV20-1 with TRBJ2-3, with 9 bases lining up with TRBD2. The germline gives CDR1 DFQATT, CDR2 SNEGSKA (reference sequence). V trimming: 8 bases; J trimming: 5 bases; junction bases outside the gene matches: 11. This CDR3 spans 14 amino acids. In DNA, the CDR3 is TGCAGTCATCGCGGGAGGGCCAATGTAGATACGCAGTATTTT. It specifies CSHRGRANVDTQYF.

This clonotype came up once. This sequence joins TRBV20-1 and TRBJ2-3; TRBD1 aligns across 11 bases. The CDR3 loop spans 14 amino acids. V shed 5 bases, J shed 4 bases, and the junction held 5 bases outside the gene matches. Germline V CDR1 and CDR2: DFQATT, SNEGSKA (reference sequence). In DNA form, the CDR3 reads TGCAGTGCTGGCCCGGGACAGGGGGCAGATACGCAGTATTTT. Translation: CSAGPGQGADTQYF.

This rearrangement joins TRBV4-2 to TRBJ2-1; 9 bases agree with TRBD1. From germline, CDR1 is LGHNA and CDR2 YNFKEQ. This CDR3 region has 16 residues. V shed 0 bases, J shed 5 bases, and the junction held 5 bases outside the gene matches. This CDR3 is CASSQDPGTGNNEQFF. The CDR3 coding sequence is TGTGCCAGCAGCCAAGACCCCGGGACAGGGAACAATGAGCAGTTCTTC.

The chain combines TRBV6-6 with TRBJ2-7, with 7 bases matching TRBD1. The germline V gene encodes CDR1 MNHNY and CDR2 SVGAGI (reference sequence). This CDR3 has 14 amino acids. The junction had 11 bases not matched to a gene; V was cut back by 8 bases and J by 4 bases. The CDR3 loop is CASSDRVSWYEQYF. The DNA of the CDR3 is TGTGCCAGCTCCGACAGGGTGTCTTGGTACGAGCAGTACTTC.